What follows is one T cell receptor (beta chain) and its context. Its matching antigen is unknown. Between the trimmed V and J ends, which lost 1 base and 5 bases, there was a span of 11 bases. This CDR3 comprises 15 residues. CDR1 SEHNR and CDR2 FQNEAQ come from the germline V gene (reference sequence). The data derive from a study of T cell responses to AZD1222 COVID-19 vaccine. Study results and limitations: Repertoires were obtained solely post-peak T cell response.

Some clones are missing from TCRdb's copy, which holds only in-frame ones; the method was immunoSEQ multiplex PCR. The table records roughly 200,000 clones, 80% to 95% of them present only once. Analyses pooled second doses at about 4 or about 12 weeks. The clonotype comes from an adult who received the AZD1222 COVID-19 vaccine. Here the sequenced sample was peripheral blood, taken 28 days after the second AZD1222 dose. The chain employs TRBV7-9 and TRBJ1-4, with D tentatively TRBD1 (5 bases). The chain's CDR3 is CASSLEAGLNEKLFF. In DNA form, the CDR3 reads TGTGCCAGCAGCTTAGAGGCAGGGTTGAATGAAAAACTGTTTTTT.